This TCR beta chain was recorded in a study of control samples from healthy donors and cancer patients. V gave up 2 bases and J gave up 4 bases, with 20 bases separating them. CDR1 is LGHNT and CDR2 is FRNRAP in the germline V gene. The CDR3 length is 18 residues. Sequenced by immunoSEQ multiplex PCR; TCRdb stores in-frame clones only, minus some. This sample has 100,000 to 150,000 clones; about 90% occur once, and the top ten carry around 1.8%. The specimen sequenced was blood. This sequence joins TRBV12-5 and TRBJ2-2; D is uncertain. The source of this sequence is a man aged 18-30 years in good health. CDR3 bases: TGTGCTAGTGGTTTGATAGTGGGCGCTGGAGTTTCCACCGGGGAGCTGTTTTTT. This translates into CASGLIVGAGVSTGELFF.